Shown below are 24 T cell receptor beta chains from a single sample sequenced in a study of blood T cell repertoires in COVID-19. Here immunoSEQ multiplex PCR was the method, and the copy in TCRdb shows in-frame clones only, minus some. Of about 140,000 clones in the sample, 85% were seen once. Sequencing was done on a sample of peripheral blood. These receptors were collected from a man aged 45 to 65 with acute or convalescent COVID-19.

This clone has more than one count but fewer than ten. The CDR3: CASSEASGVTQETQYF. The CDR3 DNA reads TGTGCCAGCAGTGAGGCTTCGGGGGTCACCCAAGAGACCCAGTACTTC. This chain uses TRBV25-1 with TRBJ2-5; TRBD2 might be the D (6 bases). CDR3 length: 16 residues. V lost 3 bases and J 1 base, leaving 15 bases between the germline ends. Germline V gives CDR1 MGHDK, CDR2 SYGVNS.

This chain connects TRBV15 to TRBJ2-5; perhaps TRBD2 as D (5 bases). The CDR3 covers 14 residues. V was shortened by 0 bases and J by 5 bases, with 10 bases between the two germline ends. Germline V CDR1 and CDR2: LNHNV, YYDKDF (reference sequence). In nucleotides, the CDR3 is TGTGCCACCAGCAGAGATCTGGAGGAGGAGACCCAGTACTTC. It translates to CATSRDLEEETQYF.

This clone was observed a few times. CDR3 sequence: CASSYDSYKNGYTF. The CDR3 nucleotides read TGTGCCAGCAGCTATGACAGTTACAAGAATGGCTACACCTTC. This sequence joins TRBV7-8 and TRBJ1-2; D is possibly TRBD1 (5 bases). Trimming took 4 bases from V and 6 from J, leaving 15 bases between them. Germline V gives CDR1 SGHVS, CDR2 FQNEAQ. This CDR3 has 14 amino acids.

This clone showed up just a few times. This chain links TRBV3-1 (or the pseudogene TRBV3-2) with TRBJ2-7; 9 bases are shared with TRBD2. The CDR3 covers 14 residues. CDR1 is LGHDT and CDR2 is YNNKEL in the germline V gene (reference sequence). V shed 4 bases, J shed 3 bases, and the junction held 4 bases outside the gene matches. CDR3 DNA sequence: TGTGCCAGCAGCCGAGGACTAGCGTACTACGAGCAGTACTTC. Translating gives CASSRGLAYYEQYF.

The CDR3 DNA is TGCGCCAGCACCGCCGGGGAGAACACCGGGGAGCTGTTTTTT. This sequence encodes CASTAGENTGELFF. The chain has TRBV5-1 and TRBJ2-2; D possibly corresponds to TRBD2 (5 bases). The germline CDR1 and CDR2 sequences are SGHRS and YFSETQ. This CDR3 spans 14 amino acids. The ends were cut back, 6 bases at V and 1 base at J, with 10 bases in the middle.

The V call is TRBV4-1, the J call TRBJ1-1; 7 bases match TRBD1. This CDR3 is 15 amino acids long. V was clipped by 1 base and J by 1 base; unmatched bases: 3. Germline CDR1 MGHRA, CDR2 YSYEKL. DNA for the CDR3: TGCGCCAGCAGCCAAGGGAGGACAGGGAACACTGAAGCTTTCTTT. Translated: CASSQGRTGNTEAFF.

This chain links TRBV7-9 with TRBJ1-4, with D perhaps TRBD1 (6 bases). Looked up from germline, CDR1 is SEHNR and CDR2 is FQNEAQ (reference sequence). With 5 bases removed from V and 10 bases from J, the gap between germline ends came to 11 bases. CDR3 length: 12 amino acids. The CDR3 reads CASSPDRTKLFF. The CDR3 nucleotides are TGTGCCAGCAGCCCCGACAGGACAAAACTGTTTTTT. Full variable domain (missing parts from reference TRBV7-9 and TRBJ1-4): DTGVSQNPRHKITKRGQNVTFRCDPISEHNRLYWYRQTLGQGPEFLTYFQNEAQLEKSRLLSDRFSAERPKGSFSTLEIQRTEQGDSAMYLCASSPDRTKLFFGSGTQLSVL.

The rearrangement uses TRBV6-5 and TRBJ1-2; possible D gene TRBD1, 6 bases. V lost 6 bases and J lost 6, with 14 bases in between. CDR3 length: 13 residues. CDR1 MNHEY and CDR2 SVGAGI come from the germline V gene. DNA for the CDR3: TGTGCCAGCAGCCCACCGGGACACCATGGCTACACCTTC. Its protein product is CASSPPGHHGYTF.

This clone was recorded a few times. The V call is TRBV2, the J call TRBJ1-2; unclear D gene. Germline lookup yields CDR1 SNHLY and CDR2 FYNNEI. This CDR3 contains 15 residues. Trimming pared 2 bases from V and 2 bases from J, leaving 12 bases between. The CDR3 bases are TGTGCCAGCAGTGAAATTCCAGAAAACAACTATGGCTACACCTTC. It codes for CASSEIPENNYGYTF.

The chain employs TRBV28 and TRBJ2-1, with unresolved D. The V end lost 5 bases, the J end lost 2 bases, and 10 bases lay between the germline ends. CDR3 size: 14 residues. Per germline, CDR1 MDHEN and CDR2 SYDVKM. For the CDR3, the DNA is TGTGCCAGCAGTAAAATTAGTCCCTACAATGAGCAGTTCTTC. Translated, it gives CASSKISPYNEQFF.

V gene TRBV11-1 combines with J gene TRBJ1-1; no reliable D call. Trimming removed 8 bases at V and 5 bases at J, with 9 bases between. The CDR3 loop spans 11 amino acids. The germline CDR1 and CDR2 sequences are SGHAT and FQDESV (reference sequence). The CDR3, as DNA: TGTGCCAGCCGAGGCGGAACTGAAGCTTTCTTT. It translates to CASRGGTEAFF.

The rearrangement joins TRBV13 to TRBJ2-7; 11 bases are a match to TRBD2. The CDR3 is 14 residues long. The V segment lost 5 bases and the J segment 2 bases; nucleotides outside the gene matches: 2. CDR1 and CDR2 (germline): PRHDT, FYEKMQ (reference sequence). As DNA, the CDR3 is TGTGCCAGCAGCGGGACTAGCGGTACCTACGAGCAGTACTTC. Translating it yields CASSGTSGTYEQYF.

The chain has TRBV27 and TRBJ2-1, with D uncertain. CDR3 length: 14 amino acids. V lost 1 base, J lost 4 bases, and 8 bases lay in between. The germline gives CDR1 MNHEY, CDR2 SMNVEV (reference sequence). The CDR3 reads CASSLFDSYNEQFF. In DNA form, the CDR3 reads TGTGCCAGCAGTTTATTCGACTCTTACAATGAGCAGTTCTTC.

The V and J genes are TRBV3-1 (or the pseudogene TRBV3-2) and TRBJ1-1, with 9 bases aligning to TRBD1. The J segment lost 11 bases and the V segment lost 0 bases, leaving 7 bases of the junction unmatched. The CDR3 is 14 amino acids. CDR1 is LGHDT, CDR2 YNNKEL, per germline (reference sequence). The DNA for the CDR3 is TGTGCCAGCAGCCAAGACCCGGGACAGGGTGTGGCTTTCTTT. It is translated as CASSQDPGQGVAFF.

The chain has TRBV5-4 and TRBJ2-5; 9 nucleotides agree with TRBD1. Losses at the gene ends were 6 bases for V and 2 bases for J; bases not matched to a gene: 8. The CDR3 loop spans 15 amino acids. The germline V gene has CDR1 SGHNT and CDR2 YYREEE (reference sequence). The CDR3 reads CASKVQGAYQETQYF. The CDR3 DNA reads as TGTGCCAGCAAGGTACAGGGGGCCTATCAAGAGACCCAGTACTTC.

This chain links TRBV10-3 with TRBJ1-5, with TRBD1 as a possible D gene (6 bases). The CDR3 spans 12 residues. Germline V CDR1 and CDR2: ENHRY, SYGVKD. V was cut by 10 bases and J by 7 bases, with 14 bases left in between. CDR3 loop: CATQGTGQPQHF. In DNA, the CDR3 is TGTGCCACCCAGGGGACCGGACAGCCCCAGCATTTT.

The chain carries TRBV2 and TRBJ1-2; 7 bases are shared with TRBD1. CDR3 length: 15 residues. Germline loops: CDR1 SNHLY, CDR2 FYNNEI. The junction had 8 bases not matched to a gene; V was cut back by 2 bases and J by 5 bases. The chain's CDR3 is CASSELLGQRYGYTF. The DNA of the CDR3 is TGTGCCAGCAGTGAATTATTGGGACAGAGGTATGGCTACACCTTC.

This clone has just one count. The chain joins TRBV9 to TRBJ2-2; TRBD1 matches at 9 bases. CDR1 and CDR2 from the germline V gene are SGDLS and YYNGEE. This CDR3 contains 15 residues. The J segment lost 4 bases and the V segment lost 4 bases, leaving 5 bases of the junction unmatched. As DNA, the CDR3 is TGTGCCAGCAGCCTCCGGGACAGGGTCACCGGGGAGCTGTTTTTT. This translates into CASSLRDRVTGELFF.

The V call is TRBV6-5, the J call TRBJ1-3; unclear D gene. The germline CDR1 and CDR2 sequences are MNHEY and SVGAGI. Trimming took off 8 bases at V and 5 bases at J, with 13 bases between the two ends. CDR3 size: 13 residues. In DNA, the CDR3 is TGTGCCAGCCTAGATTGGTCCAGAAACACCATATATTTT. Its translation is CASLDWSRNTIYF.

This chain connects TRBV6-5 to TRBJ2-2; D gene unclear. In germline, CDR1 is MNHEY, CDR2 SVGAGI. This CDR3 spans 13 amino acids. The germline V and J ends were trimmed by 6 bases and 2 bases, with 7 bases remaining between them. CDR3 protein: CASRNRNTGELFF. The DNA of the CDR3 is TGTGCCAGCAGAAACAGAAACACCGGGGAGCTGTTTTTT.

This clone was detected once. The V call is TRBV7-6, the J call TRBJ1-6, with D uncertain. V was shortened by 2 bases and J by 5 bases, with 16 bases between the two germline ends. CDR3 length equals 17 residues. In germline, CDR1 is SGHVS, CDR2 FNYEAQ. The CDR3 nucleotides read TGTGCCAGCAGCTTACGGGTGATGCGGAGGGATAATTCACCCCTCCACTTT. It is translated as CASSLRVMRRDNSPLHF.

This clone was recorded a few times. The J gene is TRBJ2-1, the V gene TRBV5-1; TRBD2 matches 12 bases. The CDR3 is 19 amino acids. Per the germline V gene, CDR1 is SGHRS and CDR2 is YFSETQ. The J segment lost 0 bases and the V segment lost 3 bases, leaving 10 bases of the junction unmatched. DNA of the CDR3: TGCGCCAGCAGCTCATCGGGACTAGCGGGCCAAAGCTCCTACAATGAGCAGTTCTTC. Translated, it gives CASSSSGLAGQSSYNEQFF.

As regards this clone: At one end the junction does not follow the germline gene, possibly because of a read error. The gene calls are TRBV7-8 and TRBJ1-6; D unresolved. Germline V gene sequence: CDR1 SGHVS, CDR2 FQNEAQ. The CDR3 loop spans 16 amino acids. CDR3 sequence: CASTLNHVTGKSPLHF. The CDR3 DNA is TGTGCCAGCACCTTAAACCACGTGACGGGTAAATCACCCCTCCACTTT. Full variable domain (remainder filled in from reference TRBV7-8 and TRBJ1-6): GAGVSQSPRYKVAKRGQDVALRCDPISGHVSLFWYQQALGQGPEFLTYFQNEAQLDKSGLPSDRFFAERPEGSVSTLKIQRTQQEDSAVYLCASTLNHVTGKSPLHFGNGTRLTVT.

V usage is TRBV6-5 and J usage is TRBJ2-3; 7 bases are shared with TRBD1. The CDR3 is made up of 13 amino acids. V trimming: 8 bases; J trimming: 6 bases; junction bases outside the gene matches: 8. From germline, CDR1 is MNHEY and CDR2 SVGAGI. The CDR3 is CASPRQGTDTQYF. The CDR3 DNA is TGTGCCAGCCCAAGACAGGGAACCGATACGCAGTATTTT.